This T cell receptor (beta chain) was captured by sequencing in a study of cytomegalovirus exposure and HLA in healthy donors. V was pared by 7 bases and J by 10 bases, with 11 bases of the junction left unmatched. The CDR3 totals 14 residues. CDR1 is SGHRS and CDR2 is YFSETQ in the germline V gene. 60 Vbeta and 13 Jbeta primers were used in PCR. Produced via immunoSEQ multiplex PCR; TCRdb's table is partial and in-frame only. The data show fewer than 150,000 clones, approximately 78% seen once. The chain joins TRBV5-1 to TRBJ2-7, with 13 bases that match TRBD2. This clonotype was sampled from a woman aged 35 to 49 in good health and CMV-seropositive. The specimen sequenced was PBMCs. In DNA, the CDR3 is TGCGCCAGCCGACTCGGGACTAGCGGGAACCCCCAGTACTTC. It is translated as CASRLGTSGNPQYF.